The 30 T cell receptor beta chains below all came from one sample that was sequenced in a study of T cell responses to AZD1222 COVID-19 vaccine. Data came from immunoSEQ multiplex PCR; TCRdb stores just in-frame clones and leaves some out. This table has approximately 150,000 clones, just over 90% appearing once. The material sequenced was peripheral blood, taken on day 0 of AZD1222 vaccination. The receptors stem from an adult in good health.

V usage is TRBV30 and J usage is TRBJ2-7; no reliable D call. Germline V lookup: CDR1 GTSNPN, CDR2 SVGIG (reference sequence). This CDR3 is built from 12 residues. V lost 8 bases and J lost 3, with 14 bases in between. This CDR3 reads CAQSPGVYEQYF. CDR3 nucleotide sequence: TGTGCCCAATCCCCGGGCGTCTACGAGCAGTACTTC.

The chain is built from TRBV15 and TRBJ2-1; 11 bases line up with TRBD2. The V gene's germline CDR1 is LNHNV and CDR2 YYDKDF (reference sequence). Trimming took 0 bases from V and 11 from J; bases not matched to a gene: 3. The CDR3 has 14 amino acids. CDR3 sequence: CATSRDGTSGQQFF. Written as DNA, the CDR3 is TGTGCCACCAGCAGAGACGGGACTAGCGGCCAGCAGTTCTTC.

The rearrangement uses TRBV11-2 and TRBJ2-2; no clear D. In germline, CDR1 is SGHAT, CDR2 FQNNGV. V was cut by 1 base and J by 6 bases, with 6 bases left in between. This CDR3 region has 13 residues. CDR3 DNA: TGTGCCAGCAGCTTAGGTCGGTCCGGGGAGCTGTTTTTT. Translation: CASSLGRSGELFF.

The rearrangement joins TRBV30 to TRBJ2-1; D is perhaps TRBD2 (5 bases). From germline, CDR1 is GTSNPN and CDR2 SVGIG (reference sequence). The CDR3 has 16 residues. V was pared by 0 bases and J by 1 base, with 13 bases between. The CDR3 sequence is CAWSVPWTGSYNEQFF. In DNA form, the CDR3 reads TGTGCCTGGAGTGTACCCTGGACTGGATCCTACAATGAGCAGTTCTTC.

DNA for the CDR3: TGTGCCAGCAGCTTAGTTACGGACTTCCCCTCCTACAATGAGCAGTTCTTC. Protein sequence: CASSLVTDFPSYNEQFF. The chain combines TRBV7-2 with TRBJ2-1, with D perhaps TRBD2 (5 bases). Germline V gene lookup returns CDR1 SGHTA and CDR2 FQGNSA. This CDR3 region has 17 residues. V shed 1 base and J shed 0 bases, with 13 bases lying between them.

The chain couples TRBV6-5 to TRBJ1-1; D is unresolved. The CDR3 length is 14 residues. Trimming stripped 6 bases from V and 1 base from J, with 12 bases between. Germline CDR1 is MNHEY and CDR2 is SVGAGI. CDR3 loop: CASRDSNGNTEAFF. CDR3 sequence (DNA): TGTGCCAGCAGAGACTCTAATGGGAACACTGAAGCTTTCTTT.

The chain uses TRBV5-6 and TRBJ2-7; TRBD1 aligns across 9 bases. Germline V gene sequence: CDR1 SGHDT, CDR2 YYEEEE. Germline trimming cut 5 bases from V and 1 base from J; bases unmatched to any gene: 7. This CDR3 is 15 amino acids long. For the CDR3, the DNA is TGTGCCAGCAGTTCCGGGACAGGGTATTCCTACGAGCAGTACTTC. Its protein is CASSSGTGYSYEQYF.

The chain recombines TRBV5-1 with TRBJ2-5, with D possibly TRBD1 on 6 matching bases. The CDR3 contains 15 residues. V was pared by 4 bases and J by 4 bases, with 17 bases between. Germline V gene sequence: CDR1 SGHRS, CDR2 YFSETQ. As DNA, the CDR3 is TGCGCCAGCAGCCAAGCTTCCCCAGGGGCAGAGACCCAGTACTTC. As protein: CASSQASPGAETQYF. The full variable domain, completed using reference TRBV5-1 and TRBJ2-5, is KAGVTQTPRYLIKTRGQQVTLSCSPISGHRSVSWYQQTPGQGLQFLFEYFSETQRNKGNFPGRFSGRQFSNSRSEMNVSTLELGDSALYLCASSQASPGAETQYFGPGTRLLVL.

V and J are TRBV25-1 and TRBJ1-1; D call uncertain. Germline-derived CDR1 and CDR2 are MGHDK and SYGVNS. The CDR3 has 14 residues. Trimming left V 3 bases short and J 2 bases short, with 10 bases between. The CDR3 is CASSDPGPNTEAFF. CDR3 in DNA: TGTGCCAGCAGTGACCCGGGCCCTAACACTGAAGCTTTCTTT.

The gene calls are TRBV5-1 and TRBJ2-1, with 11 bases identical to TRBD2. Trimming removed 7 bases from V and 8 bases from J; junction bases left unmatched: 11. This CDR3 comprises 15 residues. Germline values: CDR1 SGHRS, CDR2 YFSETQ. The CDR3 here is CASRHSLAGVDEQFF. DNA of the CDR3: TGCGCCAGCCGACACTCACTAGCGGGAGTCGATGAGCAGTTCTTC.

J is TRBJ2-2 and V is TRBV5-1, with TRBD1 matching 7 bases. This CDR3 contains 14 residues. The V and J ends lost 5 bases and 4 bases, in that order; junction bases with no gene match: 5. The V gene's germline CDR1 is SGHRS and CDR2 YFSETQ. The DNA of the CDR3 is TGCGCCAGCAGGAGACAGGGAACCACCGGGGAGCTGTTTTTT. Amino acids: CASRRQGTTGELFF.

This clone was counted between two and nine times. The rearrangement uses TRBV5-6 and TRBJ1-2; no clear D. Trimming removed 4 bases at V and 9 bases at J, with 10 bases between. CDR3 size: 11 residues. Per germline, CDR1 SGHDT and CDR2 YYEEEE. CDR3 DNA sequence: TGTGCCAGCAGCCAGAGGAGGAGCTACACCTTC. Its protein product is CASSQRRSYTF. Full variable domain (missing parts from reference TRBV5-6 and TRBJ1-2): DAGVTQSPTHLIKTRGQQVTLRCSPKSGHDTVSWYQQALGQGPQFIFQYYEEEERQRGNFPDRFSGHQFPNYSSELNVNALLLGDSALYLCASSQRRSYTFGSGTRLTVV.

The rearrangement uses TRBV27 and TRBJ1-6; TRBD1 matches 7 bases. V trimming: 0 bases; J trimming: 6 bases; junction bases outside the gene matches: 2. The CDR3 has 15 amino acids. Germline-derived CDR1 and CDR2 are MNHEY and SMNVEV (reference sequence). The CDR3 spells CASSLSGTVNSPLHF. CDR3 nucleotides: TGTGCCAGCAGTTTATCCGGGACAGTTAATTCACCCCTCCACTTT.

This chain connects TRBV10-1 to TRBJ2-5, with D perhaps TRBD1 or TRBD2 (5 bases each). This CDR3 comprises 13 residues. V was trimmed by 6 bases and J by 2 bases, leaving 10 bases between them. Germline lookup yields CDR1 WNHNN and CDR2 SYGVQD (reference sequence). The CDR3 loop reads CASRDGTQETQYF. The CDR3 bases are TGCGCCAGCAGGGACGGGACGCAAGAGACCCAGTACTTC.

This clone came up once. The CDR3 DNA reads TGTGCCACCAGCAGGGGGGGGTTGTGGGGTGCAACTAATGAAAAACTGTTTTTT. It encodes CATSRGGLWGATNEKLFF. V usage is TRBV15 and J usage is TRBJ1-4; perhaps TRBD1 as D (5 bases). CDR1 is LNHNV, CDR2 YYDKDF, per germline (reference sequence). Trimming removed 3 bases from V and 0 bases from J, with 17 bases in between. The CDR3 has 18 residues. Variable domain in full (rest from reference TRBV15 and TRBJ1-4): DAMVIQNPRYQVTQFGKPVTLSCSQTLNHNVMYWYQQKSSQAPKLLFHYYDKDFNNEADTPDNFQSRRPNTSFCFLDIRSPGLGDTAMYLCATSRGGLWGATNEKLFFGSGTQLSVL.

The chain uses TRBV24-1 and TRBJ2-5, with D tentatively TRBD1 (6 bases). V lost 4 bases and J 4 bases, leaving 18 bases between the germline ends. The germline V gene encodes CDR1 KGHDR and CDR2 SFDVKD. The CDR3 sequence is 16 residues long. The DNA of the CDR3 is TGTGCCACCAGTGAGCTACTTAGTACAGGGATAGAGACCCAGTACTTC. Translation gives CATSELLSTGIETQYF.

The rearrangement links TRBV19 to TRBJ1-2, with TRBD1 as a possible D gene (5 bases). The CDR3 extends over 16 amino acids. V gave up 5 bases and J gave up 3 bases, with 19 bases separating them. Germline values: CDR1 LNHDA, CDR2 SQIVND (reference sequence). The DNA of the CDR3 is TGTGCCAGTAGTCTCACCCAGGGTGGACCCCACTATGGCTACACCTTC. Encoded protein: CASSLTQGGPHYGYTF.

The J gene is TRBJ2-5, the V gene TRBV6-6; 9 bases fit TRBD1. This CDR3 spans 14 amino acids. CDR1 and CDR2 (germline): MNHNY, SVGAGI (reference sequence). Germline trimming cut 4 bases from V and 2 bases from J; bases unmatched to any gene: 2. CDR3 nucleotide sequence: TGTGCCAGCAGTTTTGACAGGGGGCAAGAGACCCAGTACTTC. This gives the protein CASSFDRGQETQYF.

This clone was detected only once. This chain links TRBV6-5 with TRBJ1-2; the D is unclear. V dropped 8 bases and J dropped 3 bases, with 7 bases sitting between them. The CDR3 contains 11 residues. Germline loops: CDR1 MNHEY, CDR2 SVGAGI. CDR3 in amino acids: CASEEDYGYTF. DNA of the CDR3: TGTGCCAGCGAAGAGGACTATGGCTACACCTTC.

As to this clone: The junction differs from germline at one of its ends, possibly a read error. The J gene is TRBJ2-2, the V gene TRBV6-4; D not resolved. Germline V gives CDR1 MRHNA, CDR2 SNTAGT. The CDR3 consists of 15 residues. The CDR3: CASTDASLNTGELFF. The CDR3 nucleotides read TGTGCCAGCACTGACGCATCCCTGAACACCGGGGAGCTGTTTTTT.

The rearrangement links TRBV9 to TRBJ2-3; tentatively, D is TRBD2 (6 bases). The V gene lost 0 bases and the J gene lost 1 base, with 9 bases spanning the gap. Germline CDR1 reads SGDLS; CDR2 reads YYNGEE. The CDR3 spans 15 residues. This CDR3 reads CASSVAGVRTDTQYF. The DNA for the CDR3 is TGTGCCAGCAGCGTAGCGGGAGTTCGCACAGATACGCAGTATTTT.

This chain joins TRBV5-1 and TRBJ2-7, with a possible D match to TRBD1 (6 bases). The length of the CDR3 is 15 residues. Germline CDR1 SGHRS, CDR2 YFSETQ. The V and J ends lost 4 bases and 2 bases respectively, with 16 bases between them. CDR3 region: CASSRTGSGAYEQYF. In DNA, the CDR3 is TGCGCCAGCAGCCGAACGGGGTCAGGGGCCTACGAGCAGTACTTC.

V usage is TRBV7-9 and J usage is TRBJ2-3; D is uncertain. Germline-derived CDR1 and CDR2 are SEHNR and FQNEAQ (reference sequence). V was shortened by 1 base and J by 2 bases, with 10 bases between the two germline ends. The CDR3 loop spans 15 amino acids. The CDR3 spells CASSLGPFTTDTQYF. The CDR3 DNA follows: TGTGCCAGCAGCTTAGGTCCCTTTACCACAGATACGCAGTATTTT.

In this sample, this clone turned up once. The V and J genes are TRBV7-2 and TRBJ1-1; D not certain. CDR3 length: 15 residues. Trimming took off 1 base at V and 1 base at J, with 10 bases between the two ends. Germline V gene data show CDR1 as SGHTA and CDR2 as FQGNSA. This CDR3 reads CASSLVGSWNTEAFF. CDR3 coding DNA: TGTGCCAGCAGCTTAGTGGGCAGTTGGAACACTGAAGCTTTCTTT.

Only one count was recorded for this clone. The chain links TRBV19 to TRBJ1-1; 7 nucleotides line up with TRBD1. Trimming took 7 bases from V and 4 from J; bases not matched to a gene: 9. The length of the CDR3 is 14 residues. Germline V gene sequence: CDR1 LNHDA, CDR2 SQIVND (reference sequence). The CDR3 DNA reads TGTGCCAGTACCAGGGGGGGAGGGGGCACTGAAGCTTTCTTT. It translates to CASTRGGGGTEAFF.

In nucleotides, the CDR3 is TGTGCCAGCAGTCCACGACAGGGAAGAAGGCAAGAGACCCAGTACTTC. Protein sequence: CASSPRQGRRQETQYF. The chain recombines TRBV27 with TRBJ2-5; 7 positions match TRBD1. The ends lost 5 bases at V and 2 bases at J; junction bases unmatched: 11. The CDR3 consists of 16 residues. From germline, CDR1 is MNHEY and CDR2 SMNVEV (reference sequence).

This clone was counted only a few times. The chain links TRBV19 to TRBJ1-6; TRBD1 matches at 8 bases. Germline assignment: CDR1 LNHDA and CDR2 SQIVND (reference sequence). The ends lost 4 bases at V and 7 bases at J; junction bases unmatched: 9. The CDR3 consists of 16 residues. Here the CDR3 DNA reads TGTGCCAGTAGTACTCCCCGGACAGGGCACAATTCACCCCTCCACTTT. Encoded protein: CASSTPRTGHNSPLHF.

The table lists this clone with a count of one. The chain employs TRBV30 and TRBJ1-2; 12 positions match TRBD1. The CDR3 loop spans 14 amino acids. CDR1 is GTSNPN, CDR2 SVGIG, per germline (reference sequence). V shed 1 base and J 6 bases; nucleotides not matched to a gene: 3. The CDR3 loop reads CAWSGDRGRDGYTF. CDR3 coding DNA: TGTGCCTGGAGTGGGGACAGGGGGCGAGATGGCTACACCTTC.

The chain links TRBV7-9 to TRBJ2-5; 14 bases are a match to TRBD2. Germline CDR1 SEHNR, CDR2 FQNEAQ (reference sequence). The J segment lost 1 base and the V segment lost 4 bases, leaving 11 bases of the junction unmatched. The CDR3 extends over 19 amino acids. CDR3 coding DNA: TGTGCCAGCAGCTACCCCGGGACTAGCGGGAGAAATTTCCAAGAGACCCAGTACTTC. Its translation is CASSYPGTSGRNFQETQYF.

The CDR3 sequence: CASSEADRAYEQYF. The CDR3 DNA follows: TGTGCCAGCAGTGAGGCGGACAGGGCGTACGAGCAGTACTTC. The chain uses TRBV2 and TRBJ2-7; 8 bases align to TRBD1. V gave up 3 bases and J gave up 4 bases; unmatched junction bases: 5. The CDR3 has 14 residues. Germline V gene data show CDR1 as SNHLY and CDR2 as FYNNEI.